The next 13 T cell receptor beta chains were all read from a single sample in a study of Ad26.COV2.S vaccination and SARS-CoV-2 variants. Assay: immunoSEQ multiplex PCR; the TCRdb copy retains only in-frame clones and omits some. The sample has hundreds of thousands of clones; roughly nine tenths are singletons. The specimen comprised peripheral blood, sampled after recovery from COVID-19. These receptors were obtained from a human donor who had recovered from COVID-19.

V gene TRBV6-2 or TRBV6-3 combines with J gene TRBJ1-2, with D possibly being TRBD1 (6 bases). V dropped 5 bases and J dropped 5 bases, with 9 bases sitting between them. The CDR3 sequence is 12 residues long. CDR1 is MNHEY and CDR2 is SVGEGT in the germline V gene. The CDR3 region is CASSADSYGYTF. DNA of the CDR3: TGTGCCAGCAGTGCGGACAGTTATGGCTACACCTTC.

The chain combines TRBV27 with TRBJ1-2, with D perhaps matching TRBD1 (5 bases). This CDR3 spans 13 amino acids. The V end lost 4 bases, the J end lost 4 bases, and 10 bases lay between the germline ends. Germline-derived CDR1 and CDR2 are MNHEY and SMNVEV (reference sequence). The CDR3 loop is CASSYGGGYGYTF. The CDR3 nucleotides read TGTGCCAGCAGTTATGGCGGGGGCTATGGCTACACCTTC.

V is TRBV4-3 and J is TRBJ1-1; D remains unclear. The CDR3 spans 15 residues. With 3 bases removed from V and 5 bases from J, the gap between germline ends came to 16 bases. Germline CDR1 reads LGHNA; CDR2 reads YSLEER. The CDR3 loop reads CASSHPLGRVTEAFF. The CDR3 DNA is TGCGCCAGCAGCCACCCTCTGGGGAGGGTTACTGAAGCTTTCTTT.

The chain links TRBV10-3 to TRBJ2-1; tentatively, D is TRBD2 (7 bases). The V gene lost 0 bases and the J gene lost 7 bases, with 13 bases spanning the gap. Germline loops: CDR1 ENHRY, CDR2 SYGVKD. CDR3 length: 15 residues. The DNA of the CDR3 is TGTGCCATCAGTGAGTCGAGGGGGGGTCCGAATGAGCAGTTCTTC. Protein product: CAISESRGGPNEQFF.

The genes are TRBV27 and TRBJ1-2, with D unclear. Germline values: CDR1 MNHEY, CDR2 SMNVEV (reference sequence). CDR3 length equals 15 residues. V lost 1 base to trimming and J lost 8 bases, with 17 bases between them. The CDR3 spells CASSLWGGRSWGYTF. CDR3 nucleotide sequence: TGTGCCAGCAGTTTATGGGGAGGGCGGTCGTGGGGCTACACCTTC.

This clone was seen only once. CDR3 region: CASSTNPGQGAYEQYF. The CDR3, as DNA: TGTGCCAGCAGCACAAATCCGGGACAGGGGGCCTACGAGCAGTACTTC. The chain employs TRBV9 and TRBJ2-7; TRBD1 matches 11 bases. Trimming cost V 4 bases and J 2 bases; bases outside gene matches: 8. The CDR3 sequence is 16 residues long. Per the germline V gene, CDR1 is SGDLS and CDR2 is YYNGEE.

V usage is TRBV27 and J usage is TRBJ2-6; tentatively, D is TRBD1 or TRBD2 (6 bases each). V lost 4 bases and J 0 bases, leaving 13 bases between the germline ends. The CDR3 length is 17 residues. Germline V gene sequence: CDR1 MNHEY, CDR2 SMNVEV (reference sequence). CDR3 residues: CASSYREAGSGANVLTF. Written as DNA, the CDR3 is TGTGCCAGCAGTTACAGGGAAGCGGGCTCTGGGGCCAACGTCCTGACTTTC.

The chain links TRBV14 to TRBJ1-6; the D is unclear. Looked up from germline, CDR1 is SGHDN and CDR2 is FVKESK. This CDR3 region has 14 residues. The V gene lost 0 bases and the J gene lost 10 bases, with 10 bases spanning the gap. CDR3 region: CASSQDLFNSPLHF. CDR3 sequence (DNA): TGTGCCAGCAGCCAAGATCTTTTCAACTCACCCCTCCACTTT.

The sample holds one count of this clone. The chain recombines TRBV6-6 with TRBJ1-4, with no clear D. Germline CDR1 reads MNHNY; CDR2 reads SVGAGI (reference sequence). The CDR3 is made up of 12 amino acids. Trimming stripped 0 bases from V and 13 bases from J, with 9 bases between. The CDR3 region has the DNA TGTGCCAGCAGTTACTCGAATCCTCGACTGTTTTTT. This codes for CASSYSNPRLFF.

The chain combines TRBV6-5 with TRBJ1-4; D is unresolved. V was pared by 0 bases and J by 8 bases, with 10 bases between. The CDR3 is 14 amino acids. Germline V gene data show CDR1 as MNHEY and CDR2 as SVGAGI. This CDR3 reads CASSYSYSREKLFF. DNA of the CDR3: TGTGCCAGCAGTTACTCGTACAGCCGAGAAAAACTGTTTTTT.

The chain has TRBV28 and TRBJ2-6, with no clear D. The CDR3 contains 17 residues. Between the trimmed V and J ends, which lost 2 bases and 0 bases, there was a span of 11 bases. Per the germline V gene, CDR1 is MDHEN and CDR2 is SYDVKM. CDR3 DNA sequence: TGTGCCAGCAGTTTACGGGCGACGAGCTCTGGGGCCAACGTCCTGACTTTC. The encoded protein is CASSLRATSSGANVLTF. Complete variable domain (other parts from reference TRBV28 and TRBJ2-6): DVKVTQSSRYLVKRTGEKVFLECVQDMDHENMFWYRQDPGLGLRLIYFSYDVKMKEKGDIPEGYSVSREKKERFSLILESASTNQTSMYLCASSLRATSSGANVLTFGAGSRLTVL.

In its sample, this clone was seen once. V usage is TRBV27 and J usage is TRBJ1-6; TRBD1 aligns across 10 bases. After removal of 0 bases from V and 7 bases from J, the junction contained 3 bases not matched to a gene. The germline V gene encodes CDR1 MNHEY and CDR2 SMNVEV (reference sequence). This CDR3 comprises 16 residues. For the CDR3, the DNA is TGTGCCAGCAGTTTATCAGGGACAGGGGTAAATTCACCCCTCCACTTT. Translated: CASSLSGTGVNSPLHF.

Only one count was recorded for this clone. The chain's CDR3 is CASSQWTSGGLWETQYF. CDR3 sequence (DNA): TGCGCCAGCAGCCAATGGACTAGCGGGGGGTTATGGGAGACCCAGTACTTC. The V call is TRBV4-1, the J call TRBJ2-5; 14 nucleotides line up with TRBD2. The CDR3 loop spans 17 amino acids. Losses at the gene ends were 2 bases for V and 5 bases for J; bases not matched to a gene: 7. Germline CDR1 and CDR2: MGHRA and YSYEKL.